The 21 T cell receptor beta chains below come from one sample, sequenced in a study of T cell changes during pregnancy in multiple sclerosis. Produced via immunoSEQ multiplex PCR; TCRdb's table is partial and in-frame only. The sample lists around 31,000 clones, roughly 87% occurring once. Source: CD8+ T cells from peripheral blood mononuclear cells, taken in the first trimester of pregnancy. The origin of the receptors is a female donor with multiple sclerosis, enrolled in a pregnancy study.

V gene TRBV27 combines with J gene TRBJ2-3; D uncertain. This CDR3 has 16 amino acids. Looked up from germline, CDR1 is MNHEY and CDR2 is SMNVEV (reference sequence). The V gene lost 5 bases and the J gene lost 3 bases, with 18 bases spanning the gap. Here the CDR3 reads CASSPSVGERTDTQYF. The CDR3 coding sequence is TGTGCCAGCAGTCCATCGGTCGGAGAACGGACAGATACGCAGTATTTT.

The rearrangement uses TRBV5-5 and TRBJ2-5; D is ambiguous. The CDR3 length is 15 residues. The V gene's germline CDR1 is SGHKS and CDR2 YYEKEE (reference sequence). The ends were cut back, 0 bases at V and 2 bases at J, with 11 bases in the middle. CDR3 in amino acids: CASSLVANLQETQYF. In DNA, the CDR3 is TGTGCCAGCAGCTTGGTGGCCAACCTTCAAGAGACCCAGTACTTC.

The count of this clone is one. CDR3 region: CASSLTGGGSPLHF. For the CDR3, the DNA is TGTGCCAGCAGTTTGACAGGGGGAGGTTCACCCCTCCACTTT. V is TRBV27 and J is TRBJ1-6; TRBD1 agrees at 9 bases. The V gene's germline CDR1 is MNHEY and CDR2 SMNVEV (reference sequence). Trimming took 3 bases from V and 9 from J; bases not matched to a gene: 3. The CDR3 extends over 14 amino acids.

This clone qualifies as medium-sized. The chain joins TRBV6-4 to TRBJ2-1, with TRBD2 matching over 8 bases. CDR3 length: 16 residues. Per the germline V gene, CDR1 is MRHNA and CDR2 is SNTAGT. Trimming cost V 0 bases and J 7 bases; bases outside gene matches: 8. CDR3 region: CASSDSPGGAGNEQFF. The CDR3 coding sequence is TGTGCCAGCAGTGACTCCCCCGGGGGGGCTGGAAATGAGCAGTTCTTC.

The chain uses TRBV5-6 and TRBJ1-1, with unresolved D. CDR1 is SGHDT, CDR2 YYEEEE, per germline. This CDR3 is 17 amino acids long. V lost 2 bases, J lost 8 bases, and 25 bases lay in between. The CDR3 coding sequence is TGTGCCAGCAGCTTTATAGCTCCCTCCGGGGTAGACCAAGAAGCTTTCTTT. Protein: CASSFIAPSGVDQEAFF.

The rearrangement joins TRBV7-9 to TRBJ2-7, with TRBD2 identical over 7 bases. Germline V CDR1 and CDR2: SEHNR, FQNEAQ (reference sequence). After removal of 2 bases from V and 2 bases from J, the junction contained 6 bases not matched to a gene. The CDR3 is made up of 15 amino acids. The CDR3 nucleotides are TGTGCCAGCAGCTTATCTCAGCGGGACCCCTACGAGCAGTACTTC. This gives the protein CASSLSQRDPYEQYF.

The chain employs TRBV28 and TRBJ2-1; 12 bases are shared with TRBD2. V was clipped by 6 bases and J by 5 bases; unmatched bases: 2. Germline CDR1 reads MDHEN; CDR2 reads SYDVKM. The length of the CDR3 is 14 residues. CDR3 coding DNA: TGTGCCAGCAGCCGGACTAGCGGGGACAATGAGCAGTTCTTC. Its translation: CASSRTSGDNEQFF.

This clone was detected only a few times. The chain has TRBV15 and TRBJ1-1, with 7 bases fitting TRBD1. Germline CDR1 and CDR2: LNHNV and YYDKDF (reference sequence). J gave up 1 base and V 0 bases, and 2 bases lay outside the gene matches. CDR3 length: 15 residues. CDR3 sequence (DNA): TGTGCCACCAGCAGAGATAACAGGGGGAACACTGAAGCTTTCTTT. Translation gives CATSRDNRGNTEAFF.

The rearrangement uses TRBV28 and TRBJ1-1, with TRBD1 matching 8 bases. This CDR3 contains 14 residues. Germline-derived CDR1 and CDR2 are MDHEN and SYDVKM. The V and J ends lost 3 bases and 8 bases, in that order; junction bases with no gene match: 8. The CDR3 loop is CASSLITGGTEAFF. Written as DNA, the CDR3 is TGTGCCAGCAGTTTGATCACAGGGGGGACCGAAGCTTTCTTT.

V is TRBV6-5 and J is TRBJ2-5; TRBD2 agrees at 11 bases. The DNA end favors TRBJ2-7, so the J call may be wrong. Germline V lookup: CDR1 MNHEY, CDR2 SVGAGI. The CDR3 is 15 residues long. The CDR3 region has the DNA TGTGCCAGCAGTCAAATAGCGGGAGGGTACTACGAGCAGTACTTC. Amino acids: CASSQIAGGYYEQYF.

The chain combines TRBV15 with TRBJ1-5, with 9 bases identical to TRBD1. The CDR3 is 16 residues long. Per germline, CDR1 LNHNV and CDR2 YYDKDF (reference sequence). The trim removed 0 bases at V and 6 bases at J, leaving 6 bases unmatched. CDR3: CATSRDLQGAGQPQHF. The DNA of the CDR3 is TGTGCCACCAGCAGAGATTTACAGGGGGCGGGTCAGCCCCAGCATTTT.

The chain uses TRBV7-9 and TRBJ2-7; a possible D gene is TRBD1 (5 bases). Germline-derived CDR1 and CDR2 are SEHNR and FQNEAQ (reference sequence). The CDR3 contains 16 residues. V was trimmed by 5 bases and J by 3 bases, leaving 20 bases between them. CDR3 in amino acids: CASSPKSGQAVYEQYF. The CDR3 region has the DNA TGTGCCAGCAGCCCAAAGTCAGGGCAGGCAGTCTACGAGCAGTACTTC. The full variable domain, rest sourced from reference TRBV7-9 and TRBJ2-7, is DTGVSQNPRHKITKRGQNVTFRCDPISEHNRLYWYRQTLGQGPEFLTYFQNEAQLEKSRLLSDRFSAERPKGSFSTLEIQRTEQGDSAMYLCASSPKSGQAVYEQYFGPGTRLTVT.

The chain uses TRBV7-3 and TRBJ2-1; 12 positions match TRBD2. Germline loops: CDR1 SGHTA, CDR2 FQGTGA. The junction had 3 bases not matched to a gene; V was cut back by 2 bases and J by 7 bases. The CDR3 length is 15 residues. The CDR3 nucleotides are TGTGCCAGCAGCTTACTAGCGGGAGGGGTGAATGAGCAGTTCTTC. This translates into CASSLLAGGVNEQFF. Filled out from reference TRBV7-3 and TRBJ2-1, the complete variable domain reads GAGVSQTPSNKVTEKGKYVELRCDPISGHTALYWYRQSLGQGPEFLIYFQGTGAADDSGLPNDRFFAVRPEGSVSTLKIQRTERGDSAVYLCASSLLAGGVNEQFFGPGTRLTVL.

The chain couples TRBV7-9 to TRBJ2-1, with 9 bases lining up with TRBD1. Germline V CDR1 and CDR2: SEHNR, FQNEAQ (reference sequence). There are 14 residues in the CDR3. CDR3 DNA sequence: TGTGCAGTTCGACCCGGGACAGGGCTCGATGAGCAGTTCTTC. This gives the protein CAVRPGTGLDEQFF.

The chain recombines TRBV19 with TRBJ2-7; no firm D call. Germline V CDR1 and CDR2: LNHDA, SQIVND (reference sequence). Trimming took off 6 bases at V and 3 bases at J, with 12 bases between the two ends. CDR3 length: 13 amino acids. The CDR3 region has the DNA TGTGCCAGTAGCCACTACGGTGACTACGAGCAGTACTTC. Encoded protein: CASSHYGDYEQYF.

The V call is TRBV7-9, the J call TRBJ1-3; D not certain. The V and J ends lost 5 bases and 2 bases respectively, with 16 bases between them. CDR3 size: 16 residues. Germline CDR1 is SEHNR and CDR2 is FQNEAQ (reference sequence). CDR3 coding DNA: TGTGCCAGCAGCCCGGGGAGGAGCTATACTGGAAACACCATATATTTT. Translated: CASSPGRSYTGNTIYF.

The chain links TRBV7-6 to TRBJ1-2, with 10 positions matching TRBD1. The length of the CDR3 is 14 residues. Germline loops: CDR1 SGHVS, CDR2 FNYEAQ. V shed 3 bases and J 6 bases; nucleotides not matched to a gene: 4. CDR3 in amino acids: CASSLGQGSDGYTF. CDR3 DNA: TGTGCCAGCAGCTTGGGACAGGGGTCTGATGGCTACACCTTC.

The chain is built from TRBV29-1 and TRBJ2-1; D remains unclear. This CDR3 comprises 11 residues. Germline V gene data show CDR1 as SQVTM and CDR2 as ANQGSEA. V gave up 8 bases and J gave up 4 bases, with 9 bases separating them. For the CDR3, the DNA is TGCAGCTTAACACGTTACAATGAGCAGTTCTTC. It encodes CSLTRYNEQFF.

In the case of this clone: The junction does not match germline at one end; this may be a read error. The chain combines TRBV7-7 with TRBJ2-5, with TRBD2 identical over 10 bases. The CDR3 has 15 residues. Germline loops: CDR1 SSHAT, CDR2 FNYEAQ (reference sequence). CDR3 bases: TGTGCTAGCAGCCGCCGACTAGCGGGTGGAGAGACCCAGTACTTC. It is translated as CASSRRLAGGETQYF.

This clone has just a few counts. V and J are TRBV6-6 and TRBJ2-1; 9 positions agree with TRBD1. V dropped 6 bases and J dropped 6; count of bases not matched to a gene: 6. Germline assignment: CDR1 MNHNY and CDR2 SVGAGI (reference sequence). The CDR3 spans 14 residues. The CDR3, as DNA: TGTGCCAGCAGGCCGGGACAGGGATTCAATGAGCAGTTCTTC. The encoded protein is CASRPGQGFNEQFF.

V gene TRBV4-1 combines with J gene TRBJ1-4; 8 bases are a match to TRBD1. This CDR3 region has 16 residues. Trimming cost V 3 bases and J 5 bases; bases outside gene matches: 8. CDR1 is MGHRA, CDR2 YSYEKL, per germline. The chain's CDR3 is CASSHLLGQENEKLFF. CDR3 in DNA: TGCGCCAGCAGCCACCTCCTGGGACAGGAAAATGAAAAACTGTTTTTT.